Each of the 9 T cell receptor beta chains below was sequenced from the same sample in a study of response to subunit inactivated influenza vaccine. From the RT-PCR reads, TCRdb called clonotypes with MiXCR, one entry per CDR3 protein. There are more than 700,000 distinct CDR3 sequences in the sample; about 20% occur only once, and roughly a tenth lies in the top ten. The material was PBMCs from blood, obtained more than 4 days after vaccination. These receptors were collected from a man aged 50-60 years who received an inactivated influenza vaccine.

This clonotype appeared once. The J gene is TRBJ2-7, the V gene TRBV10-3; tentatively, D is TRBD2 (5 bases). The CDR3 is made up of 13 amino acids. Germline V lookup: CDR1 ENHRY, CDR2 SYGVKD. V lost 7 bases to trimming and J lost 5 bases, with 15 bases between them. The CDR3 DNA reads as TGTGCCATCAAGACGGATTGGGGAGACGAGCAGTACTTC. This sequence encodes CAIKTDWGDEQYF.

In its sample, this clonotype was seen a few times. The genes are TRBV25-1 and TRBJ2-7; D is perhaps TRBD2 (6 bases). V was cut by 6 bases and J by 2 bases, with 8 bases left in between. Looked up from germline, CDR1 is MGHDK and CDR2 is SYGVNS. The CDR3 loop spans 12 amino acids. CDR3: CASRTGAYEQYF. DNA of the CDR3: TGTGCCAGCAGGACGGGGGCCTACGAGCAGTACTTC.

J is TRBJ2-2 and V is TRBV7-9; D ambiguous. Germline CDR1 reads SEHNR; CDR2 reads FQNEAQ (reference sequence). The CDR3 loop spans 16 amino acids. Trimming removed 0 bases from V and 3 bases from J, with 11 bases in between. The DNA of the CDR3 is TGTGCCAGCAGCTTAGCGTTAGGAGCTCACACCGGGGAGCTGTTTTTT. The encoded protein is CASSLALGAHTGELFF.

The chain recombines TRBV12-3 or TRBV12-4 with TRBJ2-2; D not resolved. The ends were cut back, 11 bases at V and 0 bases at J, with 10 bases in the middle. The CDR3 runs 13 residues. CDR3 region: CAFLTTNTGELFF. CDR3 DNA sequence: TGTGCCTTCCTAACTACGAACACCGGGGAGCTGTTTTTT.

This clonotype was picked up many times. The chain carries TRBV28 and TRBJ2-1; 13 bases line up with TRBD2. In germline, CDR1 is MDHEN, CDR2 SYDVKM. The CDR3 extends over 18 amino acids. V shed 4 bases, J shed 0 bases, and the junction held 6 bases outside the gene matches. In DNA form, the CDR3 reads TGTGCCAGCAGTTCTGGACTAGCGGGAGCTATCTCCTACAATGAGCAGTTCTTC. This encodes CASSSGLAGAISYNEQFF.

V is TRBV12-3 or TRBV12-4 and J is TRBJ2-1; unclear D gene. V lost 3 bases and J 10 bases, leaving 7 bases between the germline ends. The CDR3 covers 11 residues. The CDR3 sequence: CASSLYEEQFF. CDR3 coding DNA: TGTGCCAGCAGTTTGTACGAAGAGCAGTTCTTC.

In this sample, this clonotype turned up a few times. The CDR3 loop reads CASSQVVGLETQYF. As DNA, the CDR3 is TGTGCCAGCAGCCAAGTTGTGGGTCTGGAGACCCAGTACTTC. The rearrangement links TRBV14 to TRBJ2-5; D is undetermined. The CDR3 has 14 amino acids. Looked up from germline, CDR1 is SGHDN and CDR2 is FVKESK. The V gene lost 1 base and the J gene lost 5 bases, with 11 bases spanning the gap.

The V and J genes are TRBV4-3 and TRBJ2-7, with D possibly being TRBD1 or TRBD2 (5 bases each). The ends were cut back, 4 bases at V and 0 bases at J, with 13 bases in the middle. There are 15 residues in the CDR3. Germline V CDR1 and CDR2: LGHNA, YSLEER. CDR3 sequence (DNA): TGCGCCAGCAGCCCCACGGGACCGATCTCCTACGAGCAGTACTTC. Its protein product is CASSPTGPISYEQYF.

V gene TRBV9 combines with J gene TRBJ2-2, with D unclear. Trimming took off 0 bases at V and 6 bases at J, with 15 bases between the two ends. The CDR3 runs to 16 residues. Germline V lookup: CDR1 SGDLS, CDR2 YYNGEE. The CDR3 here is CASSVATVGLPGELFF. For the CDR3, the DNA is TGTGCCAGCAGCGTAGCTACTGTTGGGCTGCCCGGGGAGCTGTTTTTT.